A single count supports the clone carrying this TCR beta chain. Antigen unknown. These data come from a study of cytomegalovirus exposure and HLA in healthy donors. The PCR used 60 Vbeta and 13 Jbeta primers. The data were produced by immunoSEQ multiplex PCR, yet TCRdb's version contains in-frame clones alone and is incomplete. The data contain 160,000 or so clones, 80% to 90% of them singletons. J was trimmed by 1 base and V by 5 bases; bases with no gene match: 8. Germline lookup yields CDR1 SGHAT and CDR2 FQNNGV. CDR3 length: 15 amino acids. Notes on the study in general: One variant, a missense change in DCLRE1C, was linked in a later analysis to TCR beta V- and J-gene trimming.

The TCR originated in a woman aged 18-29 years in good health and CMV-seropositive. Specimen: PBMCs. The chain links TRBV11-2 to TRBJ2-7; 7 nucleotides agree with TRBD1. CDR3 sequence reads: CASSLRTGPSYEQYF. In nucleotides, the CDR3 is TGTGCCAGCAGCCTCCGGACAGGACCTTCCTACGAGCAGTACTTC. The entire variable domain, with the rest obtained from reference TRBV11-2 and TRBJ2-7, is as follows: EAGVAQSPRYKIIEKRQSVAFWCNPISGHATLYWYQQILGQGPKLLIQFQNNGVVDDSQLPKDRFSAERLKGVDSTLKIQPAKLEDSAVYLCASSLRTGPSYEQYFGPGTRLTVT.